The T cell receptor beta chain described here comes from a study of blood T cell repertoires in COVID-19. Germline V gene sequence: CDR1 SGHAT, CDR2 FQNNGV. The length of the CDR3 is 16 residues. The J segment lost 4 bases and the V segment lost 5 bases, leaving 11 bases of the junction unmatched. Assay used: immunoSEQ multiplex PCR; TCRdb lists only in-frame clones, some missing. The table includes around 250,000 clones, 85% to 90% detected once. The clonotype comes from a man aged 18 to 30 with active or convalescent COVID-19. This chain links TRBV11-2 with TRBJ1-1; 9 bases fit TRBD1. Sequenced sample: peripheral blood. This CDR3 is CASSPSKPTGGTEAFF. CDR3 bases: TGTGCCAGCAGCCCATCGAAACCGACAGGGGGCACTGAAGCTTTCTTT.